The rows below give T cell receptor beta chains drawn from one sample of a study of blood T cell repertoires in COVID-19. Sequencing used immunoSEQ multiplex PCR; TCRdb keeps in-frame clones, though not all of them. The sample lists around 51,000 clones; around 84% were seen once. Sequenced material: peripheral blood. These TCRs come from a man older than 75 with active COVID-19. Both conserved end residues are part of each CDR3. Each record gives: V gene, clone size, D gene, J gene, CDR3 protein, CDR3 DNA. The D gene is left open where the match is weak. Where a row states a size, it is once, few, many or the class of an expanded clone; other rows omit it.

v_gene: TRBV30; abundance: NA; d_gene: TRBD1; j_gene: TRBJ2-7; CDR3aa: CAWSTGQVDGEQYF; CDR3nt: TGTGCCTGGAGTACAGGACAGGTAGATGGGGAGCAGTACTTC
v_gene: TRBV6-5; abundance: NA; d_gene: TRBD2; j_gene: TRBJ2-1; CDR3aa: CASSYSTSVLNEQFF; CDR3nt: TGTGCCAGCAGTTACTCGACTAGCGTTCTCAATGAGCAGTTCTTC
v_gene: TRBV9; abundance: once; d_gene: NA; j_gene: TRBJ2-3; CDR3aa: CASSVDTSHSTDTQYF; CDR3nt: TGTGCCAGCAGCGTAGATACTAGCCATAGCACAGATACGCAGTATTTT
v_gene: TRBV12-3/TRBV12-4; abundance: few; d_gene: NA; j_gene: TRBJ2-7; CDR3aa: CASSLTEQPTIF; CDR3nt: TGTGCCAGCAGTTTAACTGAACAGCCAACAATCTTC
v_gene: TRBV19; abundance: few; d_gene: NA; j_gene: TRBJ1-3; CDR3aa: CASSYIFSGNTIYF; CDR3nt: TGTGCCAGTAGTTACATTTTCTCTGGAAACACCATATATTTT
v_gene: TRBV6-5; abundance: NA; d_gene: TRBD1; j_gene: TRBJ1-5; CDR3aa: CASSRTGTGNQPQHF; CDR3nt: TGTGCCAGCAGCCGGACAGGTACGGGCAATCAGCCCCAGCATTTT
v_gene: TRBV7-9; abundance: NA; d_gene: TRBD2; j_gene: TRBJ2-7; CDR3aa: CASSSGLAGSYEQYF; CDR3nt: TGTGCCAGCAGCTCGGGACTAGCGGGGAGCTACGAGCAGTACTTC
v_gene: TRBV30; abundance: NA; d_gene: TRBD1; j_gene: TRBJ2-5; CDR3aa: CAWSALDRGKETQYF; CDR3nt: TGTGCCTGGAGTGCCCTGGACAGGGGAAAAGAGACCCAGTACTTC
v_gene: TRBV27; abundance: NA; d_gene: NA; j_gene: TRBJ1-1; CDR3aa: CASSLSRGVTEAFF; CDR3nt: TGTGCCAGCAGTTTATCTCGGGGGGTCACTGAAGCTTTCTTT
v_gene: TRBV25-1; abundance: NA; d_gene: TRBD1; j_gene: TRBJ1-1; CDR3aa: CASSESGQGDTEAFF; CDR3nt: TGTGCCAGCAGTGAATCGGGACAGGGGGACACTGAAGCTTTCTTT
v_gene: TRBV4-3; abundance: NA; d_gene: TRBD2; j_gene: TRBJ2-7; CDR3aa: CASSQEGLAGGPGEQYF; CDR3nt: TGCGCCAGCAGCCAAGAGGGGCTAGCGGGAGGGCCGGGGGAGCAGTACTTC
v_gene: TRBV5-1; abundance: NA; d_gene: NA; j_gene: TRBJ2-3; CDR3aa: CASSSSVSRETDTQYF; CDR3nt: TGCGCCAGCAGCTCCTCGGTTTCTCGGGAGACAGATACGCAGTATTTT
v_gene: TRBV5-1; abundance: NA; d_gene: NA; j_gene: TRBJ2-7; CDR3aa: CASSLETGSRYEQYF; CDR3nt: TGCGCCAGCAGCTTGGAAACAGGGTCTCGTTACGAGCAGTACTTC
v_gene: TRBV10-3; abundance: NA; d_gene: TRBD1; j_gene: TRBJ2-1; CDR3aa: CAISWDRDRNEQFF; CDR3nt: TGTGCCATCAGTTGGGACAGGGATCGCAATGAGCAGTTCTTC
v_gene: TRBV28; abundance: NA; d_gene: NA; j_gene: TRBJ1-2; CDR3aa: CATGIGGSYGYTF; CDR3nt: TGTGCCACCGGAATAGGGGGTTCATATGGCTACACCTTC
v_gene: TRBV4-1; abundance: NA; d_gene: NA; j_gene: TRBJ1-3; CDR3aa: CASSLARTEAFSGNTIYF; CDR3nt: TGCGCCAGCAGTCTTGCCAGGACAGAAGCATTCTCTGGAAACACCATATATTTT
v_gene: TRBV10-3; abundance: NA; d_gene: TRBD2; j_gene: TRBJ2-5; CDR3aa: CAIRGVLADQETQYF; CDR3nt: TGTGCCATCAGGGGAGTACTAGCGGACCAAGAGACCCAGTACTTC
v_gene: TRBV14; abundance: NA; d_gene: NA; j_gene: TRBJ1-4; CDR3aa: CASSHPAGEKLFF; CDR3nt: TGTGCCAGCAGCCACCCTGCGGGGGAAAAACTGTTTTTT
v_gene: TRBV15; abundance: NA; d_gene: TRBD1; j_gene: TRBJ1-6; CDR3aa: CATKGTANSPLHF; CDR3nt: TGTGCCACCAAGGGGACAGCCAATTCACCCCTCCACTTT
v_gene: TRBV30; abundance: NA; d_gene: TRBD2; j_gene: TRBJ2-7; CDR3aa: CAWSGLARNEQYF; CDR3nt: TGTGCCTGGAGTGGACTAGCGAGGAACGAGCAGTACTTC
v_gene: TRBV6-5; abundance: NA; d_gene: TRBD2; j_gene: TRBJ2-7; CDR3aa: CASSFGLAGRSHEQYF; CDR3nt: TGTGCCAGCAGTTTCGGACTAGCGGGAAGATCCCACGAGCAGTACTTC
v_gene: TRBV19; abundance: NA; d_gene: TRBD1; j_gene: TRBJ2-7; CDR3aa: CASSIGGTGSYEQYF; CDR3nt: TGTGCCAGTAGTATTGGCGGGACAGGGTCCTACGAGCAGTACTTC
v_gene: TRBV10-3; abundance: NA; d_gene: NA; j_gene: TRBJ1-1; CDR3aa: CAIREDRYTEAFF; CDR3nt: TGTGCCATCAGAGAGGACAGATACACTGAAGCTTTCTTT
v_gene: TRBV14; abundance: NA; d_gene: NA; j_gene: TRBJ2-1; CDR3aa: CASSQGGEPQFF; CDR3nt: TGTGCCAGCAGCCAAGGCGGGGAGCCGCAGTTCTTC
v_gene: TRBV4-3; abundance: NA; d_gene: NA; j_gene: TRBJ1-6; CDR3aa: CASRRGNSPLHF; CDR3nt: TGCGCCAGCAGGCGCGGTAATTCACCCCTCCACTTT
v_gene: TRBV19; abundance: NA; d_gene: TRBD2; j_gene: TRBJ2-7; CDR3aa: CASSGGYEQYF; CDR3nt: TGTGCCAGTTCGGGAGGCTACGAGCAGTACTTC
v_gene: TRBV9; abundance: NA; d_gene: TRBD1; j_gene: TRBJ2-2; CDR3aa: CASSVGQGNTGELFF; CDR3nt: TGTGCCAGCAGCGTAGGACAGGGAAACACCGGGGAGCTGTTTTTT
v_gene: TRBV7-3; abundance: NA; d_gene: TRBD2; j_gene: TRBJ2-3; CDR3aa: CASSLKAGLAEGTDTQYF; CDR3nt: TGTGCCAGCAGCTTAAAGGCCGGACTAGCGGAAGGCACAGATACGCAGTATTTT
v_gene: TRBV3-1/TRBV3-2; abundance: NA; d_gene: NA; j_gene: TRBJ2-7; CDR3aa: CASSQDPPGEQYF; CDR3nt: TGTGCCAGCAGCCAAGATCCCCCGGGGGAGCAGTACTTC
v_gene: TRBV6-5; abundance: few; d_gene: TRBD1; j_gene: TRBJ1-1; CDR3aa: CASRNGQGGTEAFF; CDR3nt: TGTGCCAGCAGGAATGGACAGGGGGGCACTGAAGCTTTCTTT
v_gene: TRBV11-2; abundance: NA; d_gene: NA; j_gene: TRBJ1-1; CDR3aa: CASRNLVRVKNTEAFF; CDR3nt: TGTGCCAGCAGAAACCTCGTACGGGTAAAGAACACTGAAGCTTTCTTT